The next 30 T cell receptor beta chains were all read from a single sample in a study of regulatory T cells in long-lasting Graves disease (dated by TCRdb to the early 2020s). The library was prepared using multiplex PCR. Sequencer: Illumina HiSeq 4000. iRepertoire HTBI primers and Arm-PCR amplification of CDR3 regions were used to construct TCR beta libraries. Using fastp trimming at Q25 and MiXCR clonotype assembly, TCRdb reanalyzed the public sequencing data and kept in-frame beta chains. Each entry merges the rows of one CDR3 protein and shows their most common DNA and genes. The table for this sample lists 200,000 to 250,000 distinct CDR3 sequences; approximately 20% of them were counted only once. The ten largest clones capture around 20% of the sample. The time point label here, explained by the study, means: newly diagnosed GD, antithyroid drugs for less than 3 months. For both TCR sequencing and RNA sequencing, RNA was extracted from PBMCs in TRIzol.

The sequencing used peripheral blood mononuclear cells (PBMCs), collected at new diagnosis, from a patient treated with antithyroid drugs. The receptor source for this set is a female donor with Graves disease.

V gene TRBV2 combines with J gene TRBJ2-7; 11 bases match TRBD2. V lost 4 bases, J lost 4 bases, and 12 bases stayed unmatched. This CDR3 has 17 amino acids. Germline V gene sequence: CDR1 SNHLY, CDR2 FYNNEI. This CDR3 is CASSAPFSGRAGYEQYF. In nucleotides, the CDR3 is TGTGCCAGCAGTGCTCCCTTTAGCGGGAGGGCCGGGTACGAGCAGTACTTC. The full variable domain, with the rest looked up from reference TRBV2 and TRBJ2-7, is EPEVTQTPSHQVTQMGQEVILRCVPISNHLYFYWYRQILGQKVEFLVSFYNNEISEKSEIFDDQFSVERPDGSNFTLKIRSTKLEDSAMYFCASSAPFSGRAGYEQYFGPGTRLTVT.

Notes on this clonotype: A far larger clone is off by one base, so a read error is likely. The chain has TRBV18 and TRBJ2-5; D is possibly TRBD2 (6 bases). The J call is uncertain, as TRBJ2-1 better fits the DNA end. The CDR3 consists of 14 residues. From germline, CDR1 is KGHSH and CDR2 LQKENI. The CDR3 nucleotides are TGTGCCAGCCCATTTGGGACTGGCCTTTCTGAGCAGTTCTTC. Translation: CASPFGTGLSEQFF.

The chain's CDR3 is CASSEALWLAGVSEQFF. The CDR3 nucleotides read TGTGCCAGCAGTGAAGCGCTTTGGCTAGCGGGAGTGAGTGAGCAGTTCTTC. This chain connects TRBV2 to TRBJ2-1; 10 bases match TRBD2. The CDR3 is 17 amino acids. Trimming cost V 0 bases and J 9 bases; bases outside gene matches: 11. The germline CDR1 and CDR2 sequences are SNHLY and FYNNEI.

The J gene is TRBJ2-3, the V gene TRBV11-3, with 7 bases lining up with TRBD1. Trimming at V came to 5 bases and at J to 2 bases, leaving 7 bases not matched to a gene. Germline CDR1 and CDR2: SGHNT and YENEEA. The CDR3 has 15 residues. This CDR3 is CASSPPGQTTDTQYF. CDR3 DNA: TGTGCCAGCAGCCCCCCGGGACAGACCACAGATACGCAGTATTTT.

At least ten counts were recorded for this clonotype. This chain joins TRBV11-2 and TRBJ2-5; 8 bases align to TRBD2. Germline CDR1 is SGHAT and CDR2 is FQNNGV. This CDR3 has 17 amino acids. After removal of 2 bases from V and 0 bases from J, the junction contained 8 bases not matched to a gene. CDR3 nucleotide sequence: TGTGCCAGCAGCTTACACCTCTCGGGAGGGTACCAAGAGACCCAGTACTTC. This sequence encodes CASSLHLSGGYQETQYF.

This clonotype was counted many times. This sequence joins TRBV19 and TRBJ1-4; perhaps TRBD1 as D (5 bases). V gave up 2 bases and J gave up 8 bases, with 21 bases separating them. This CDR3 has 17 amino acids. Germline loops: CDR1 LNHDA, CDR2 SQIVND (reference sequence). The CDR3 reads CASSIIPGARRGEKLFF. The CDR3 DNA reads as TGTGCCAGTAGTATAATCCCGGGAGCAAGGAGGGGAGAAAAACTGTTTTTT.

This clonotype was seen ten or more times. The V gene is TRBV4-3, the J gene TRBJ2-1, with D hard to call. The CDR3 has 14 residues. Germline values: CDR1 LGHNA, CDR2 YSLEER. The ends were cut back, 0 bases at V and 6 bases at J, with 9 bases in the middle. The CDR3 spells CASSQEDNPNEQFF. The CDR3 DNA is TGCGCCAGCAGCCAAGAGGATAACCCCAATGAGCAGTTCTTC.

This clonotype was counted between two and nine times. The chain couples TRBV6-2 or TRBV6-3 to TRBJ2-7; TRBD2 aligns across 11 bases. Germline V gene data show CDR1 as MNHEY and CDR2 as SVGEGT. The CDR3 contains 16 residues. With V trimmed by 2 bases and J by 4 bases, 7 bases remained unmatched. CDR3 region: CASSYRSGRAGYEQYF. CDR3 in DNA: TGTGCCAGCAGTTACCGTAGCGGGAGGGCCGGGTACGAGCAGTACTTC.

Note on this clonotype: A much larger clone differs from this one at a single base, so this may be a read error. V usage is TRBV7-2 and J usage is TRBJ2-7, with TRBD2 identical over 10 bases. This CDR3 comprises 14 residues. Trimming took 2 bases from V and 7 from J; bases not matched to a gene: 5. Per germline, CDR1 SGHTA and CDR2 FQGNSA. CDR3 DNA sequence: TGTGCCAGCAGCTTACGTAGCGGGAGGAGTGAGCAGTACTTC. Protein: CASSLRSGRSEQYF.

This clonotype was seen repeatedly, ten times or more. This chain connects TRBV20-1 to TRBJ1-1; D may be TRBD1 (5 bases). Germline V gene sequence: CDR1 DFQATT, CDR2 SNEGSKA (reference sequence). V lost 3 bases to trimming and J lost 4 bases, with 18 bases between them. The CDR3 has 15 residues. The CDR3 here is CSASLVGAPTTEAFF. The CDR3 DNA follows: TGCAGTGCTAGCCTGGTCGGGGCGCCGACCACTGAAGCTTTCTTT.

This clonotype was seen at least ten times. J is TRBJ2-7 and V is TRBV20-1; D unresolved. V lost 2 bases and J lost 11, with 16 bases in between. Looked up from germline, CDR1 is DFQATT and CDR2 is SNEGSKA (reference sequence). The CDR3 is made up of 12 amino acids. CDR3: CSARIPPDEEYF. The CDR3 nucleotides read TGCAGTGCTAGAATTCCCCCGGACGAAGAGTACTTC.

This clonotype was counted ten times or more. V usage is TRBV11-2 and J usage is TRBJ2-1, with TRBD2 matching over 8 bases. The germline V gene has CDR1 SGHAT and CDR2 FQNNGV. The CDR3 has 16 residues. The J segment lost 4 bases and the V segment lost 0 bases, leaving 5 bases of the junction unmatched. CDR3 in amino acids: CASSLDALAEYNEQFF. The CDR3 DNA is TGTGCCAGCAGCTTAGATGCACTAGCGGAGTACAATGAGCAGTTCTTC. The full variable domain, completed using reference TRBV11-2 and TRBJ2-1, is EAGVAQSPRYKIIEKRQSVAFWCNPISGHATLYWYQQILGQGPKLLIQFQNNGVVDDSQLPKDRFSAERLKGVDSTLKIQPAKLEDSAVYLCASSLDALAEYNEQFFGPGTRLTVL.

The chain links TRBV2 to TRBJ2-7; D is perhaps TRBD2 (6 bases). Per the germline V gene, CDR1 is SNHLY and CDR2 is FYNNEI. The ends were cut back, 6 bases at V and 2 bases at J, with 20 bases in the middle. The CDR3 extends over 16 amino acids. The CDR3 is CASSPYVAGTTYEQYF. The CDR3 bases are TGTGCCAGCAGCCCTTACGTTGCGGGAACGACCTACGAGCAGTACTTC.

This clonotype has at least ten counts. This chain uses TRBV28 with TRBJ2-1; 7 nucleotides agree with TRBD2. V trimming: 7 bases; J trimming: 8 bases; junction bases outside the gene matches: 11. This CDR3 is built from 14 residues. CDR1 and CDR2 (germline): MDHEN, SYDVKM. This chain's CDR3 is CASKRAGEVDEQFF. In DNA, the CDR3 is TGTGCCAGCAAAAGGGCGGGAGAAGTCGATGAGCAGTTCTTC.

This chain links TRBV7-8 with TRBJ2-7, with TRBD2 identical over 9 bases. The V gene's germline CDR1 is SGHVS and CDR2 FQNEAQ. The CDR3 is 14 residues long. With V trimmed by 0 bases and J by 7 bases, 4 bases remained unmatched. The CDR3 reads CASSLASLAGEQYF. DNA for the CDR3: TGTGCCAGCAGCTTAGCGTCCCTAGCGGGGGAGCAGTACTTC.

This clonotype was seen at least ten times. CDR3 protein: CASSLTGPHEQYF. The CDR3 DNA follows: TGTGCCAGCAGCTTGACAGGGCCCCACGAGCAGTACTTC. The V call is TRBV12-3 or TRBV12-4, the J call TRBJ2-7; TRBD1 aligns across 7 bases. CDR3 length equals 13 residues. The V segment lost 6 bases and the J segment 5 bases; nucleotides outside the gene matches: 7.

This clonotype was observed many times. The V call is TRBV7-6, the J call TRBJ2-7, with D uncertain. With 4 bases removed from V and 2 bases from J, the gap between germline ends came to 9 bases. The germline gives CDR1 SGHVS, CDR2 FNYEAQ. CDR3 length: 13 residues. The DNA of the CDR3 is TGTGCCAGCAGCTCTCAGGAGACCTACGAGCAGTACTTC. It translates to CASSSQETYEQYF.

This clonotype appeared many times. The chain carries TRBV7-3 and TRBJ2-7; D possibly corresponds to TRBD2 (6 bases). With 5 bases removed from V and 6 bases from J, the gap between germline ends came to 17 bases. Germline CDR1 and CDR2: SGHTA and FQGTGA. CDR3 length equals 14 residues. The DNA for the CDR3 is TGTGCCAGCAGCCCAAGGGTCGGGGGAGGCGAGCAGTACTTC. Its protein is CASSPRVGGGEQYF.

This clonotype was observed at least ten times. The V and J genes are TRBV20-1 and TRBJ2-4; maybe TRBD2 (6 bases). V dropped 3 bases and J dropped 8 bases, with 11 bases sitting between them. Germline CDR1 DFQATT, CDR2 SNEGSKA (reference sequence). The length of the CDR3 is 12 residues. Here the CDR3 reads CSASGRGYIQYF. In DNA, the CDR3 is TGCAGTGCTAGCGGGAGAGGGTACATTCAGTACTTC.

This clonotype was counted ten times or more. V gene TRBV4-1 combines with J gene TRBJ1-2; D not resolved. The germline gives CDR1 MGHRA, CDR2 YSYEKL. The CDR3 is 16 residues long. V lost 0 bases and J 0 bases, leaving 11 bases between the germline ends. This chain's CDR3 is CASSQEWAPSNYGYTF. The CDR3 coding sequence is TGCGCCAGCAGCCAAGAATGGGCCCCATCTAACTATGGCTACACCTTC.

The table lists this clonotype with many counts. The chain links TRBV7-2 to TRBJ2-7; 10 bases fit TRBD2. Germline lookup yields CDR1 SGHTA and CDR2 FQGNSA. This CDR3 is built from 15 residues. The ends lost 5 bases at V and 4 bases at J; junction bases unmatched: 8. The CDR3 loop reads CASSPSGSGFYEQYF. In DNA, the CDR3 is TGTGCCAGCAGCCCTAGCGGGAGCGGCTTTTACGAGCAGTACTTC.

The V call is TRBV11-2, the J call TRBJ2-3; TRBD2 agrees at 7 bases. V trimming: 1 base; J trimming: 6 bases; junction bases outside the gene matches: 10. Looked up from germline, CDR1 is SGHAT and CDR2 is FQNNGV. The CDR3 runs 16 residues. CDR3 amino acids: CASSLVTGGSLDTQYF. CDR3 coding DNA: TGTGCCAGCAGCTTAGTAACTGGCGGGAGTTTGGATACGCAGTATTTT.

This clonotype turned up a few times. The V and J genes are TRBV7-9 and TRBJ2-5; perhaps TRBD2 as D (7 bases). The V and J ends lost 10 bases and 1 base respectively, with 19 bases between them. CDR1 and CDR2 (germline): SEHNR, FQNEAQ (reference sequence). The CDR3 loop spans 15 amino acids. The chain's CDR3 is CATQSSGTIQETQYF. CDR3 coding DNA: TGTGCCACCCAGTCCAGCGGGACAATCCAAGAGACCCAGTACTTC.

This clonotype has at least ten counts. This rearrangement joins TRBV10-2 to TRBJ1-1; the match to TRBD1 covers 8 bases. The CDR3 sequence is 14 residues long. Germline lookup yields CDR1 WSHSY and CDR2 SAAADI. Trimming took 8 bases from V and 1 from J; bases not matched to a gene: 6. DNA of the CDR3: TGCGCCAGCCGACAGGGGAAGGGGAACACTGAAGCTTTCTTT. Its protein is CASRQGKGNTEAFF.

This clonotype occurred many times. CDR3 sequence reads: CASGLAAHTGELFF. The CDR3 nucleotides are TGTGCCAGCGGGCTTGCGGCGCACACCGGGGAGCTGTTTTTT. The gene calls are TRBV27 and TRBJ2-2; D is undetermined. CDR1 is MNHEY, CDR2 SMNVEV, per germline (reference sequence). V lost 8 bases and J 3 bases, leaving 13 bases between the germline ends. The CDR3 loop spans 14 amino acids.

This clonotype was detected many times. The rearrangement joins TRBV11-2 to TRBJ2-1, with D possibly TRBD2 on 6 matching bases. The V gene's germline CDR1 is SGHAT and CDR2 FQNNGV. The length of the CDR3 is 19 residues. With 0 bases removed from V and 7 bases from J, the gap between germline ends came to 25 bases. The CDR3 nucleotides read TGTGCCAGCAGCTTAGAATTTTACGGGAGACACTTAGGTTTGAATGAGCAGTTCTTC. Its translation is CASSLEFYGRHLGLNEQFF.

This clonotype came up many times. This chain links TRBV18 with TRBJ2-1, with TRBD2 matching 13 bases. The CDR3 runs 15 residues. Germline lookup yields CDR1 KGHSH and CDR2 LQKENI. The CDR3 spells CASSRTSGSYNEQFF. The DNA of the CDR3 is TGTGCTAGCAGCCGGACTAGCGGGAGTTACAATGAGCAGTTCTTC.

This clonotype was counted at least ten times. The CDR3 spells CASSLAPSSGANVLTF. The DNA of the CDR3 is TGTGCCAGCAGCTTAGCCCCCAGCTCTGGGGCCAACGTCCTGACTTTC. V usage is TRBV7-2 and J usage is TRBJ2-6; D remains unclear. The CDR3 contains 16 residues. Per germline, CDR1 SGHTA and CDR2 FQGNSA. With 0 bases removed from V and 0 bases from J, the gap between germline ends came to 6 bases.

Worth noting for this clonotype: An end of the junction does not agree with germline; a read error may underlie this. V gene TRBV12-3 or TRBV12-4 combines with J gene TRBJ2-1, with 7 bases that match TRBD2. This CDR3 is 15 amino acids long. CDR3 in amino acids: CASSLGRGSLAEQFF. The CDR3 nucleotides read TGTGCCAGCAGCTTAGGGCGCGGGAGTCTAGCTGAGCAGTTCTTC.

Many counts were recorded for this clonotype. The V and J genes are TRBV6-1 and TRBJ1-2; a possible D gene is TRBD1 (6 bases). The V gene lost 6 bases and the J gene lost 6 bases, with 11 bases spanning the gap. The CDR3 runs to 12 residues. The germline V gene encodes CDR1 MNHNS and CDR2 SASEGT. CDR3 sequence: CASSTRGDGYTF. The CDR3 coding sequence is TGTGCCAGCAGCACTAGGGGGGATGGCTACACCTTC.